Following are 24 T cell receptor beta chains from one sample sequenced in a study of blood T cell repertoires in COVID-19. The repertoire was sequenced with immunoSEQ multiplex PCR; TCRdb's copy has only in-frame clones and lacks some. The sample shows fewer than 200,000 clones, roughly 90% of them seen only once. Source material: peripheral blood. All receptors derive from a man in his 70s with active or convalescent COVID-19.

The V call is TRBV15, the J call TRBJ2-5; D remains ambiguous. Germline lookup yields CDR1 LNHNV and CDR2 YYDKDF (reference sequence). This CDR3 has 13 residues. With 3 bases removed from V and 0 bases from J, the gap between germline ends came to 5 bases. This CDR3 reads CATSSRYQETQYF. CDR3 nucleotide sequence: TGTGCCACCAGCAGCAGGTACCAAGAGACCCAGTACTTC.

The V call is TRBV15, the J call TRBJ1-1; 10 nucleotides line up with TRBD1. Looked up from germline, CDR1 is LNHNV and CDR2 is YYDKDF (reference sequence). This CDR3 spans 16 amino acids. The junction had 6 bases not matched to a gene; V was cut back by 0 bases and J by 5 bases. CDR3 bases: TGTGCCACCAGCAGAGATTGGGGACAGGGGAAAACTGAAGCTTTCTTT. It is translated as CATSRDWGQGKTEAFF.

The chain joins TRBV5-1 to TRBJ2-7; 7 bases are shared with TRBD1. The germline V gene has CDR1 SGHRS and CDR2 YFSETQ. The V segment lost 0 bases and the J segment 3 bases; nucleotides outside the gene matches: 6. There are 15 residues in the CDR3. CDR3 protein: CASSLAGTELYEQYF. As DNA, the CDR3 is TGCGCCAGCAGCTTGGCCGGGACAGAACTCTACGAGCAGTACTTC.

The chain carries TRBV6-5 and TRBJ2-2, with D perhaps TRBD2 (6 bases). V dropped 6 bases and J dropped 0 bases, with 11 bases sitting between them. Germline V gene data show CDR1 as MNHEY and CDR2 as SVGAGI. This CDR3 is 15 amino acids long. CDR3 in DNA: TGTGCCAGCAGGATCGTAGCGGCGAACACCGGGGAGCTGTTTTTT. Its translation is CASRIVAANTGELFF.

V and J are TRBV7-9 and TRBJ1-5; D is possibly TRBD1 (6 bases). The ends were cut back, 2 bases at V and 6 bases at J, with 17 bases in the middle. CDR3 length: 16 amino acids. Germline CDR1 is SEHNR and CDR2 is FQNEAQ (reference sequence). Here the CDR3 DNA reads TGTGCCAGCAGCTTATGGGGGCCGCAGGGTAGTCAGCCCCAGCATTTT. Translated: CASSLWGPQGSQPQHF.

This chain uses TRBV29-1 with TRBJ1-1; no clear D gene. The CDR3 has 11 residues. V lost 0 bases and J 8 bases, leaving 7 bases between the germline ends. CDR1 SQVTM and CDR2 ANQGSEA come from the germline V gene. The CDR3 region is CSVEDRWEAFF. Here the CDR3 DNA reads TGCAGCGTTGAAGATCGGTGGGAAGCTTTCTTT.

This chain connects TRBV18 to TRBJ1-1, with D unclear. Germline V gene data show CDR1 as KGHSH and CDR2 as LQKENI. This CDR3 region has 15 residues. V lost 4 bases and J 0 bases, leaving 12 bases between the germline ends. CDR3 region: CASSHSGHMNTEAFF. CDR3 sequence (DNA): TGTGCCAGCTCACACAGCGGGCACATGAACACTGAAGCTTTCTTT.

This clone was observed a single time. The J gene is TRBJ2-7, the V gene TRBV5-1, with TRBD1 matching 10 bases. The CDR3 contains 15 residues. The germline gives CDR1 SGHRS, CDR2 YFSETQ. Unmatched junction bases numbered 5, after V lost 4 bases and J lost 1 base. The CDR3 sequence is CASSPGTGASYEQYF. CDR3 DNA: TGCGCCAGCAGCCCGGGGACAGGGGCTTCCTACGAGCAGTACTTC.

V gene TRBV5-5 combines with J gene TRBJ2-7; TRBD2 aligns across 12 bases. V lost 2 bases to trimming and J lost 4 bases; unmatched junction nucleotides: 7. This CDR3 is built from 16 residues. CDR1 is SGHKS, CDR2 YYEKEE, per germline (reference sequence). The CDR3 DNA is TGTGCCAGCAGCTTTCAAGCACTAGCGGGGGGATACGAGCAGTACTTC. It specifies CASSFQALAGGYEQYF.

The chain links TRBV2 to TRBJ2-1; D not certain. Per germline, CDR1 SNHLY and CDR2 FYNNEI. Trimming took off 6 bases at V and 0 bases at J, with 12 bases between the two ends. This CDR3 spans 15 amino acids. The CDR3 reads CASSLDHSSYNEQFF. As DNA, the CDR3 is TGTGCCAGCAGCCTCGACCACAGCTCCTACAATGAGCAGTTCTTC.

The V and J genes are TRBV3-1 (or the pseudogene TRBV3-2) and TRBJ1-1, with D maybe TRBD1 (6 bases). The ends were cut back, 3 bases at V and 0 bases at J, with 11 bases in the middle. Germline assignment: CDR1 LGHDT and CDR2 YNNKEL (reference sequence). There are 15 residues in the CDR3. CDR3 sequence (DNA): TGTGCCAGCAGCCACCACAGGGTATTGAACACTGAAGCTTTCTTT. This codes for CASSHHRVLNTEAFF.

This rearrangement joins TRBV6-5 to TRBJ1-6; possibly TRBD1 for D (6 bases). Germline values: CDR1 MNHEY, CDR2 SVGAGI. The CDR3 is 13 amino acids. The V end was cut by 10 bases, the J end by 4 bases, with 11 bases between. CDR3 residues: CATRTEYNSPLHF. The CDR3 coding sequence is TGTGCCACCAGGACAGAGTATAATTCACCCCTCCACTTT.

The gene calls are TRBV7-2 and TRBJ2-7; tentatively, D is TRBD1 (6 bases). This CDR3 region has 19 residues. Germline CDR1 SGHTA, CDR2 FQGNSA. The V end was cut by 4 bases, the J end by 0 bases, with 25 bases between. As DNA, the CDR3 is TGTGCCAGCAGCTCCAGAGCCGGGACACAGAGATTCAGCTCCTACGAGCAGTACTTC. Amino acid sequence: CASSSRAGTQRFSSYEQYF.

V usage is TRBV11-2 and J usage is TRBJ2-1; 8 nucleotides agree with TRBD1. V trimming: 6 bases; J trimming: 6 bases; junction bases outside the gene matches: 13. The CDR3 spans 16 residues. Germline loops: CDR1 SGHAT, CDR2 FQNNGV. This CDR3 reads CASRTWLGQGFNEQFF. The CDR3 nucleotides read TGTGCCAGCAGGACCTGGCTTGGACAGGGATTCAATGAGCAGTTCTTC. The variable domain in full, completed from reference TRBV11-2 and TRBJ2-1, reads EAGVAQSPRYKIIEKRQSVAFWCNPISGHATLYWYQQILGQGPKLLIQFQNNGVVDDSQLPKDRFSAERLKGVDSTLKIQPAKLEDSAVYLCASRTWLGQGFNEQFFGPGTRLTVL.

V gene TRBV10-3 combines with J gene TRBJ1-2, with TRBD1 matching 8 bases. From germline, CDR1 is ENHRY and CDR2 SYGVKD. The length of the CDR3 is 15 residues. The V segment lost 2 bases and the J segment 4 bases; nucleotides outside the gene matches: 6. The CDR3 loop reads CAISEGAGGAYGYTF. The CDR3 bases are TGTGCCATCAGTGAGGGGGCAGGGGGCGCCTATGGCTACACCTTC.

The chain carries TRBV10-3 and TRBJ1-1; D uncertain. Trimming removed 0 bases at V and 10 bases at J, with 9 bases between. The length of the CDR3 is 12 residues. Germline values: CDR1 ENHRY, CDR2 SYGVKD. The CDR3 region has the DNA TGTGCCATCAGTGAGTCCGGGAAGGGAGCTTTCTTT. Amino acid sequence: CAISESGKGAFF.

The chain recombines TRBV7-2 with TRBJ1-4; D uncertain. The CDR3 runs to 14 residues. From germline, CDR1 is SGHTA and CDR2 FQGNSA. Trimming left V 5 bases short and J 3 bases short, with 10 bases between. The CDR3 DNA sequence: TGTGCCAGCAGCCGCCTGGGAGCTAATGAAAAACTGTTTTTT. Protein: CASSRLGANEKLFF.

Concerning this clone: Other DNA sequences within the sample encode an identical CDR3. The rearrangement uses TRBV15 and TRBJ2-5; 7 bases match TRBD1. V lost 5 bases and J lost 2; bases outside the gene matches: 2. CDR1 is LNHNV and CDR2 is YYDKDF in the germline V gene (reference sequence). The CDR3 is made up of 13 amino acids. The CDR3 DNA follows: TGTGCCACCAGCCGGGGACAGCAAGAGACCCAGTACTTC. Protein sequence: CATSRGQQETQYF.

The chain combines TRBV19 with TRBJ2-6; tentatively, D is TRBD2 (6 bases). The germline V gene encodes CDR1 LNHDA and CDR2 SQIVND (reference sequence). The V end was cut by 8 bases, the J end by 2 bases, with 19 bases between. This CDR3 spans 17 amino acids. CDR3 sequence: CASAYPGLTAGANVLTF. Written as DNA, the CDR3 is TGTGCCAGTGCCTACCCGGGACTGACAGCTGGGGCCAACGTCCTGACTTTC.

The rearrangement links TRBV28 to TRBJ1-2, with 9 nucleotides matching TRBD1. The CDR3 spans 13 residues. In germline, CDR1 is MDHEN, CDR2 SYDVKM. J was trimmed by 4 bases and V by 5 bases; bases with no gene match: 2. As DNA, the CDR3 is TGTGCCAGCAGTCTGACAGGGGGCTATGGCTACACCTTC. This sequence encodes CASSLTGGYGYTF.

The chain joins TRBV14 to TRBJ1-1; D possibly corresponds to TRBD1 (5 bases). V lost 4 bases to trimming and J lost 6 bases, with 18 bases between them. Germline V gives CDR1 SGHDN, CDR2 FVKESK. CDR3 length: 15 amino acids. The CDR3 sequence is CASSRQGHRTSEAFF. CDR3 nucleotides: TGTGCCAGCAGCCGGCAAGGACACCGAACCTCTGAAGCTTTCTTT.

J is TRBJ1-3 and V is TRBV28; D uncertain. CDR1 MDHEN and CDR2 SYDVKM come from the germline V gene. Trimming removed 7 bases at V and 0 bases at J, with 10 bases between. The CDR3 covers 14 residues. The CDR3 nucleotides are TGTGCCAGCACCCTAAGGAGCTCTGGAAACACCATATATTTT. This encodes CASTLRSSGNTIYF. The entire variable domain, with the rest obtained from reference TRBV28 and TRBJ1-3, is as follows: DVKVTQSSRYLVKRTGEKVFLECVQDMDHENMFWYRQDPGLGLRLIYFSYDVKMKEKGDIPEGYSVSREKKERFSLILESASTNQTSMYLCASTLRSSGNTIYFGEGSWLTVV.

V and J are TRBV28 and TRBJ2-7; D is possibly TRBD1 (6 bases). CDR1 is MDHEN, CDR2 SYDVKM, per germline. Between the trimmed V and J ends, which lost 5 bases and 5 bases, there was a span of 16 bases. The CDR3 extends over 14 amino acids. The CDR3 loop is CASSPPRGRHEQYF. As DNA, the CDR3 is TGTGCCAGCAGTCCCCCCAGGGGTCGACACGAGCAGTACTTC. Combining the CDR3 with reference TRBV28 and TRBJ2-7 gives the whole variable domain DVKVTQSSRYLVKRTGEKVFLECVQDMDHENMFWYRQDPGLGLRLIYFSYDVKMKEKGDIPEGYSVSREKKERFSLILESASTNQTSMYLCASSPPRGRHEQYFGPGTRLTVT.

V and J are TRBV24-1 and TRBJ2-5; TRBD2 aligns across 8 bases. After removal of 4 bases from V and 5 bases from J, the junction contained 5 bases not matched to a gene. The CDR3 contains 14 residues. The V gene's germline CDR1 is KGHDR and CDR2 SFDVKD. The CDR3 DNA reads TGTGCCACCAGTGACGGGGGGGGGAAGGAGACCCAGTACTTC. The encoded protein is CATSDGGGKETQYF.